These 20 T cell receptor beta chains were sequenced from one sample in a study of blood T cell repertoires in COVID-19. Profiled with immunoSEQ multiplex PCR; TCRdb holds only in-frame clones, not every one. The sample contains 150,000 to 200,000 clones, around 89% of which appear only once. The sample taken for sequencing was peripheral blood. The receptors were sampled from a man in his forties with active or convalescent COVID-19.

Here the CDR3 DNA reads TGTGCCACCAGCAGAACCGGGACTAGCGGCTACAATGAGCAGTTCTTC. Translating it yields CATSRTGTSGYNEQFF. The rearrangement joins TRBV15 to TRBJ2-1; the match to TRBD2 covers 11 bases. V was clipped by 2 bases and J by 3 bases; unmatched bases: 3. This CDR3 contains 16 residues. CDR1 is LNHNV, CDR2 YYDKDF, per germline (reference sequence).

The sample holds a few counts of this clone. This chain links TRBV14 with TRBJ2-2; possible D gene TRBD1, 5 bases. V shed 3 bases and J shed 7 bases, with 12 bases lying between them. The CDR3 length is 14 residues. Germline loops: CDR1 SGHDN, CDR2 FVKESK. The chain's CDR3 is CASSQKGLVGELFF. CDR3 in DNA: TGTGCCAGCAGCCAGAAGGGGCTAGTCGGGGAGCTGTTTTTT.

The gene calls are TRBV19 and TRBJ1-1, with 8 bases matching TRBD1. CDR1 LNHDA and CDR2 SQIVND come from the germline V gene (reference sequence). V lost 6 bases and J lost 3; bases outside the gene matches: 12. There are 16 residues in the CDR3. DNA for the CDR3: TGTGCCAGTAGCATACTTGGACAGGGTGTAGACACTGAAGCTTTCTTT. Translated: CASSILGQGVDTEAFF. The entire variable domain, with the rest obtained from reference TRBV19 and TRBJ1-1, is as follows: DGGITQSPKYLFRKEGQNVTLSCEQNLNHDAMYWYRQDPGQGLRLIYYSQIVNDFQKGDIAEGYSVSREKKESFPLTVTSAQKNPTAFYLCASSILGQGVDTEAFFGQGTRLTVV.

The chain combines TRBV6-5 with TRBJ1-2, with 7 nucleotides matching TRBD1. This CDR3 comprises 14 residues. CDR1 is MNHEY and CDR2 is SVGAGI in the germline V gene. V lost 7 bases, J lost 2 bases, and 7 bases stayed unmatched. The CDR3 region has the DNA TGTGCCAGCATTTTGACAGGGACCAACTATGGCTACACCTTC. Protein product: CASILTGTNYGYTF.

The chain combines TRBV7-9 with TRBJ2-7; 13 positions match TRBD2. The trim removed 5 bases at V and 7 bases at J, leaving 11 bases unmatched. Germline assignment: CDR1 SEHNR and CDR2 FQNEAQ (reference sequence). This CDR3 comprises 16 residues. CDR3 DNA: TGTGCCAGCAGCGCCCGAGGGACTAGCGGGGCGTCTGAGCAGTACTTC. Protein product: CASSARGTSGASEQYF. The variable domain in full, completed from reference TRBV7-9 and TRBJ2-7, reads DTGVSQNPRHKITKRGQNVTFRCDPISEHNRLYWYRQTLGQGPEFLTYFQNEAQLEKSRLLSDRFSAERPKGSFSTLEIQRTEQGDSAMYLCASSARGTSGASEQYFGPGTRLTVT.

V usage is TRBV19 and J usage is TRBJ1-1; 8 bases map to TRBD1. Per the germline V gene, CDR1 is LNHDA and CDR2 is SQIVND (reference sequence). The V and J ends lost 7 bases and 7 bases, in that order; junction bases with no gene match: 5. CDR3 length equals 12 residues. The CDR3 loop reads CASTSGTGEAFF. DNA of the CDR3: TGTGCCAGTACCTCCGGGACAGGTGAAGCTTTCTTT.

The chain recombines TRBV27 with TRBJ2-7, with 9 bases aligning to TRBD1. The CDR3 runs 15 residues. Trimming cost V 5 bases and J 0 bases; bases outside gene matches: 5. Germline CDR1 reads MNHEY; CDR2 reads SMNVEV (reference sequence). The CDR3: CASSQQGARSYEQYF. DNA for the CDR3: TGTGCCAGCAGTCAACAGGGGGCTCGCTCCTACGAGCAGTACTTC.

The V gene is TRBV6-5, the J gene TRBJ2-5; 8 bases line up with TRBD2. Looked up from germline, CDR1 is MNHEY and CDR2 is SVGAGI. The CDR3 extends over 14 amino acids. V was pared by 6 bases and J by 6 bases, with 9 bases of the junction left unmatched. CDR3 residues: CASRLTSEGKTQYF. The CDR3 DNA follows: TGTGCCAGCAGGTTGACTAGCGAGGGGAAGACCCAGTACTTC.

CDR3 DNA: TGTGCCAGTACCCCGGGGAGAGCGGGAGGGCCCGATGAGCAGTTCTTC. This encodes CASTPGRAGGPDEQFF. The V and J genes are TRBV19 and TRBJ2-1; TRBD2 matches at 10 bases. The V and J ends lost 7 bases and 8 bases, in that order; junction bases with no gene match: 14. Germline V gives CDR1 LNHDA, CDR2 SQIVND (reference sequence). CDR3 length: 16 amino acids.

V gene TRBV30 combines with J gene TRBJ2-7; the match to TRBD1 covers 10 bases. Germline V gene lookup returns CDR1 GTSNPN and CDR2 SVGIG (reference sequence). The trim removed 2 bases at V and 3 bases at J, leaving 7 bases unmatched. CDR3 length equals 15 residues. CDR3 protein: CAWSLGQGRVYEQYF. CDR3 DNA sequence: TGTGCCTGGAGTCTGGGACAGGGGAGGGTCTACGAGCAGTACTTC. Filled out from reference TRBV30 and TRBJ2-7, the complete variable domain reads SQTIHQWPATLVQPVGSPLSLECTVEGTSNPNLYWYRQAAGRGLQLLFYSVGIGQISSEVPQNLSASRPQDRQFILSSKKLLLSDSGFYLCAWSLGQGRVYEQYFGPGTRLTVT.

This sequence joins TRBV7-8 and TRBJ2-2; 7 bases agree with TRBD1. In germline, CDR1 is SGHVS, CDR2 FQNEAQ. V gave up 5 bases and J gave up 4 bases; unmatched junction bases: 7. The CDR3 runs 15 residues. Here the CDR3 DNA reads TGTGCCAGCAGCGCCAGACAGGGTCCCACCGGGGAGCTGTTTTTT. It specifies CASSARQGPTGELFF.

CDR3 sequence (DNA): TGTGCCATCAGGCTAGCGGGAGCAGACGAGCAGTACTTC. It codes for CAIRLAGADEQYF. The chain has TRBV10-3 and TRBJ2-7, with TRBD2 identical over 10 bases. The length of the CDR3 is 13 residues. The junction had 4 bases not matched to a gene; V was cut back by 6 bases and J by 5 bases. CDR1 is ENHRY and CDR2 is SYGVKD in the germline V gene.

The DNA for the CDR3 is TGTGCCAGCAGTTACCAACCTTCCGGGACACTTTACTTC. This gives the protein CASSYQPSGTLYF. The chain is built from TRBV6-2 or TRBV6-3 and TRBJ2-5; a weak D match, TRBD1 (6 bases). Trimming pared 2 bases from V and 14 bases from J, leaving 18 bases between. This CDR3 is 13 amino acids long. The germline gives CDR1 MNHEY, CDR2 SVGEGT.

This clone is a singleton in its sample. The J gene is TRBJ1-5, the V gene TRBV10-3, with 9 bases matching TRBD1. J was trimmed by 5 bases and V by 10 bases; bases with no gene match: 15. This CDR3 region has 16 residues. Germline CDR1 reads ENHRY; CDR2 reads SYGVKD. CDR3 sequence: CATRTGEVSWYQPQHF. The CDR3 bases are TGTGCCACGCGGACAGGGGAGGTTTCTTGGTATCAGCCCCAGCATTTT.

The chain carries TRBV5-4 and TRBJ2-7; weak D call: TRBD2 (5 bases). CDR3 length: 12 amino acids. With 1 base removed from V and 8 bases from J, the gap between germline ends came to 10 bases. Germline CDR1 reads SGHNT; CDR2 reads YYREEE (reference sequence). CDR3: CASSLREQKQYF. The CDR3, as DNA: TGTGCCAGCAGCTTGCGGGAACAGAAGCAGTACTTC.

The chain couples TRBV29-1 to TRBJ2-1; 8 nucleotides match TRBD2. The CDR3 covers 11 residues. Germline V gene lookup returns CDR1 SQVTM and CDR2 ANQGSEA. The junction had 7 bases not matched to a gene; V was cut back by 6 bases and J by 12 bases. DNA of the CDR3: TGCAGCGTCGATAGCGGGACCAGGCAGTTCTTC. It encodes CSVDSGTRQFF.

This clone was counted only a few times. This rearrangement joins TRBV27 to TRBJ2-1; 11 nucleotides align to TRBD2. Germline CDR1 and CDR2: MNHEY and SMNVEV (reference sequence). This CDR3 has 18 amino acids. The V and J ends lost 1 base and 7 bases, in that order; junction bases with no gene match: 12. The CDR3, as DNA: TGTGCCAGCAGTTTATTCGGGATTAGCGGGAGGGCCAGGAATGAGCAGTTCTTC. This sequence encodes CASSLFGISGRARNEQFF.

A single count supports this clone. The genes are TRBV7-2 and TRBJ1-4, with 7 bases identical to TRBD1. Germline V CDR1 and CDR2: SGHTA, FQGNSA. This CDR3 has 15 amino acids. After removal of 3 bases from V and 7 bases from J, the junction contained 8 bases not matched to a gene. CDR3 nucleotides: TGTGCCAGCAGCTTTAAGACAGGGTTGGGTGAAAAACTGTTTTTT. Amino acid sequence: CASSFKTGLGEKLFF.

The chain has TRBV10-3 and TRBJ2-1; D possibly corresponds to TRBD2 (5 bases). Looked up from germline, CDR1 is ENHRY and CDR2 is SYGVKD. Trimming took 3 bases from V and 15 from J, leaving 15 bases between them. The CDR3 is 12 residues long. The CDR3 region is CAISDYGISPFF. Here the CDR3 DNA reads TGTGCCATCAGTGACTACGGGATTTCCCCGTTCTTC.

The V and J genes are TRBV18 and TRBJ1-1; D remains unclear. This CDR3 spans 13 amino acids. Trimming removed 2 bases from V and 3 bases from J, with 7 bases in between. Germline V gene data show CDR1 as KGHSH and CDR2 as LQKENI. DNA for the CDR3: TGTGCCAGCTCACCATCAGGTGACACTGAAGCTTTCTTT. Protein sequence: CASSPSGDTEAFF.